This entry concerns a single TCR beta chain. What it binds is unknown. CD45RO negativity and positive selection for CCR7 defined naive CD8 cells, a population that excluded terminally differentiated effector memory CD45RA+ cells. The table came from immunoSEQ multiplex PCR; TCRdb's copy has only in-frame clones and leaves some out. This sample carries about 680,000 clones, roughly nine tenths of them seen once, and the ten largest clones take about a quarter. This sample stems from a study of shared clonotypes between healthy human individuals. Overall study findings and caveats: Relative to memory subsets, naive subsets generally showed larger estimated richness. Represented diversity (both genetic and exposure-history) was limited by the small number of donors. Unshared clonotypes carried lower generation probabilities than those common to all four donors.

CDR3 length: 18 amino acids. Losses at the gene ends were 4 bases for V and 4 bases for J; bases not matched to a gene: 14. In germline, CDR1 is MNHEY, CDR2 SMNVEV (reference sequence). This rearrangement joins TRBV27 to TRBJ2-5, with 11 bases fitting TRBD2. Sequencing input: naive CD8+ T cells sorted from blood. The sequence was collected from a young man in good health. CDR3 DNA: TGTGCCAGCAGTTCTTTGGGGGGAATAGCGGGAGGGTCAGAGACCCAGTACTTC. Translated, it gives CASSSLGGIAGGSETQYF.